Listed below are T cell receptor beta chains from one sample, sequenced in a study of blood T cells in healthy people across ages. TCRdb reprocessed the 5' RACE reads with MiXCR, giving one entry per CDR3 protein. The data hold hundreds of thousands of distinct CDR3 sequences, with around 43% observed a single time. Source material: blood. Receptor source: an elderly man in good health. The CDR3 runs from the conserved cysteine through the conserved F or W. Fields, in order: CDR3 length, J gene, clone size, D gene, V gene, CDR3 protein, CDR3 DNA. D genes are given only for firm matches. Not all rows give a size; the values are once, few, many and, for expanded clones, a class.

>16|TRBJ2-7|-|TRBD2|TRBV6-1
CASNLVAGGTYNEQYF
TGTGCCAGCAACCTCGTAGCGGGAGGGACTTACAATGAGCAGTACTTC
>14|TRBJ2-7|-|TRBD2|TRBV4-1
CASSPGGASYKQYF
TGCGCCAGCTCCCCGGGGGGGGCCTCCTACAAGCAGTACTTC
>14|TRBJ1-3|-|-|TRBV5-1
CASSLGSRGNTIYF
TGCGCCAGCAGCTTAGGGAGCCGTGGAAACACCATATATTTT
>19|TRBJ2-3|-|TRBD2|TRBV7-9
CASSLAPEMREVGTDTQYF
TGTGCCAGCAGCTTAGCCCCGGAAATGCGGGAGGTGGGGACAGATACGCAGTATTTT
>13|TRBJ1-1|-|-|TRBV4-1
CASSQKANTEAFF
TGCGCCAGCAGCCAAAAAGCGAACACTGAAGCTTTCTTT
>17|TRBJ2-6|-|-|TRBV12-3/TRBV12-4
CASLTFLQVSGANVLTF
TGTGCCAGCCTTACTTTCCTACAGGTTTCTGGGGCCAACGTCCTGACTTTC
>14|TRBJ1-2|-|-|TRBV5-6
CASSRRGGDYGYTF
TGTGCCAGCAGCCGCCGAGGGGGGGACTATGGCTACACCTTC
>17|TRBJ2-1|-|TRBD2|TRBV14
CASSRRAGGVSNDEQFF
TGTGCCAGCAGCCGACGGGCGGGAGGAGTTTCGAACGATGAGCAGTTCTTC
>17|TRBJ2-6|few|-|TRBV4-2
CASSQEGGHSGANVLTF
TGTGCCAGCAGCCAAGAGGGCGGCCACTCTGGGGCCAACGTCCTGACTTTC
>16|TRBJ2-3|few|-|TRBV7-2
CASSLRSRGMTDTQYF
TGTGCCAGCAGCTTACGGTCGCGGGGAATGACAGATACGCAGTATTTT
>14|TRBJ2-7|-|-|TRBV7-9
CASSLGGRGGEQYF
TGTGCCAGCAGCTTAGGAGGGAGAGGTGGCGAGCAGTACTTC
>16|TRBJ2-3|medium-sized|TRBD1|TRBV4-2
CASSRRTGSETDTQYF
TGTGCCAGCAGCCGCCGGACAGGGTCAGAGACAGATACGCAGTATTTT
>14|TRBJ1-5|-|TRBD1|TRBV6-1
CASSVGQGNQPQHF
TGTGCCAGCAGTGTGGGACAGGGAAATCAGCCCCAGCATTTT
>15|TRBJ2-4|-|TRBD1|TRBV12-3/TRBV12-4
CASSLSETGDNIQYF
TGTGCCAGCAGTTTGTCCGAGACAGGGGATAACATTCAGTACTTC
>18|TRBJ2-1|-|TRBD2|TRBV6-2/TRBV6-3
CASSEPSGGAFDFPEQFF
TGTGCCAGCAGTGAGCCTAGCGGGGGGGCCTTTGATTTTCCTGAGCAGTTCTTC
>17|TRBJ2-1|-|TRBD2|TRBV7-9
CASSSALREHGYNEQFF
TGTGCCAGCAGCTCCGCTCTGCGGGAGCATGGCTACAATGAGCAGTTCTTC
>13|TRBJ2-3|-|-|TRBV20-1
CSARVSSTDTQYF
TGCAGTGCTAGAGTATCGAGCACAGATACGCAGTATTTT
>14|TRBJ2-4|-|-|TRBV2
CASAPDRLKNIQYF
TGTGCCAGCGCCCCCGATAGGTTGAAAAACATTCAGTACTTC
>13|TRBJ1-1|few|-|TRBV6-2/TRBV6-3
CASSYSNPPEAFF
TGTGCCAGCAGTTACTCGAATCCGCCTGAAGCTTTCTTT
>12|TRBJ2-1|-|-|TRBV7-2
CASTPAGCEQFF
TGTGCCAGCACCCCCGCCGGGTGTGAGCAGTTCTTC
>15|TRBJ1-5|-|TRBD1|TRBV12-3/TRBV12-4
CASSAGQGARQPQHF
TGTGCCAGCAGTGCGGGACAGGGGGCACGACAGCCCCAGCATTTT
>11|TRBJ1-1|-|-|TRBV29-1
CSARRGTEAFF
TGCAGCGCGAGGAGGGGCACTGAAGCTTTCTTT
>19|TRBJ2-1|few|TRBD2|TRBV29-1
CSAGTQAGADLVKYNEQFF
TGCAGCGCCGGGACTCAGGCGGGAGCCGATCTTGTAAAATACAATGAGCAGTTCTTC
>19|TRBJ2-2|few|-|TRBV7-2
CASSSTGARETANTGELFF
TGTGCCAGCAGCTCCACGGGGGCGCGGGAGACCGCGAACACCGGGGAGCTGTTTTTT
>14|TRBJ1-5|few|TRBD1|TRBV7-2
CASSLAGGEEPQHF
TGTGCCAGCAGCTTAGCAGGGGGCGAGGAGCCCCAGCATTTT
>13|TRBJ2-4|-|-|TRBV7-3
CARDAEAKNIQYF
TGTGCCAGAGATGCGGAAGCCAAAAACATTCAGTACTTC
>15|TRBJ1-5|few|TRBD1|TRBV5-1
CASSFGTGYNQPQHF
TGCGCCAGCAGCTTTGGGACAGGATACAATCAGCCCCAGCATTTT
>14|TRBJ1-1|-|-|TRBV6-1
CASGEYGTNTEAFF
TGTGCCAGCGGTGAGTATGGGACGAACACTGAAGCTTTCTTT
>17|TRBJ2-5|-|TRBD1|TRBV27
CASSLLRTGTEPETQYF
TGTGCCAGCAGTTTACTAAGAACCGGGACAGAGCCAGAGACCCAGTACTTC
>12|TRBJ2-7|-|-|TRBV28
CASSQRPGEQYF
TGTGCCAGCAGCCAAAGACCGGGCGAGCAGTACTTC
>17|TRBJ1-2|-|-|TRBV11-2
CASSPVTGLHPSYGYTF
TGTGCCAGCAGCCCCGTCACAGGGCTTCACCCCTCCTATGGCTACACCTTC
>14|TRBJ1-2|many|-|TRBV29-1
CSVEMAGRGYGYTF
TGCAGCGTTGAAATGGCGGGGCGGGGGTATGGCTACACCTTC
>15|TRBJ1-2|few|-|TRBV20-1
CSASPVQTENYGYTF
TGCAGTGCTAGCCCCGTACAGACAGAAAACTATGGCTACACCTTC
>16|TRBJ2-7|-|TRBD1|TRBV6-2/TRBV6-3
CASSLKTGGISYEQYF
TGTGCCAGCAGTCTGAAAACAGGGGGCATATCCTACGAGCAGTACTTC
>13|TRBJ2-5|-|-|TRBV5-8
CASSSRGEETQYF
TGTGCCAGCAGCTCCCGAGGGGAAGAGACCCAGTACTTC
>14|TRBJ1-5|few|-|TRBV28
CASSATNSNQPQHF
TGTGCCAGCAGTGCCACAAATAGCAATCAGCCCCAGCATTTT
>17|TRBJ2-7|-|TRBD2|TRBV5-6
CASSSPRTSGKPYEQYF
TGTGCCAGCAGCTCCCCGAGAACTAGCGGGAAGCCCTACGAGCAGTACTTC
>14|TRBJ1-1|many|-|TRBV6-6
CASSSHVDSTEAFF
TGTGCCAGCAGTTCGCACGTGGATAGCACTGAAGCTTTCTTT
>15|TRBJ2-5|-|TRBD1|TRBV29-1
CSVEVAGGGMETQYF
TGCAGCGTTGAGGTGGCAGGGGGCGGTATGGAGACCCAGTACTTC
>15|TRBJ2-7|few|TRBD2|TRBV11-2
CASSPSGRAAYEQYF
TGTGCCAGCAGCCCCAGCGGGAGGGCCGCCTACGAGCAGTACTTC
>15|TRBJ2-5|-|TRBD1|TRBV7-9
CASSRPGQTYNEQYF
TGTGCCAGCAGCCGGCCGGGACAGACGTACAATGAGCAGTACTTC
>15|TRBJ1-2|-|TRBD1|TRBV4-2
CASSQPDRGYYGYTF
TGTGCCAGCAGCCAACCGGACAGGGGGTACTATGGCTACACCTTC
>16|TRBJ2-3|-|TRBD1|TRBV27
CASSPHVGGNTDTQYF
TGTGCCAGCAGTCCTCATGTAGGGGGCAACACAGATACGCAGTATTTT
>18|TRBJ2-5|-|TRBD2|TRBV7-2
CASSLVGRGGTFPETQYF
TGTGCCAGCAGCTTAGTTGGGCGGGGGGGTACTTTTCCAGAGACCCAGTACTTC
>14|TRBJ1-1|few|-|TRBV20-1
CSARIRTVNTEAFF
TGCAGTGCTAGAATTAGGACTGTGAACACTGAAGCTTTCTTT
>15|TRBJ2-5|once|-|TRBV6-1
CASNRVVGRQETQYF
TGTGCCAGCAACCGGGTAGTGGGAAGACAAGAGACCCAGTACTTC
>13|TRBJ2-7|many|TRBD1|TRBV10-3
CAISGDSLDEQYF
TGTGCCATCAGTGGGGACAGCCTGGACGAGCAGTACTTC
>16|TRBJ2-1|-|TRBD2|TRBV7-2
CASSSDSGRAFDEQFF
TGTGCCAGCAGCTCCGACAGCGGGAGGGCCTTTGATGAGCAGTTCTTC
>15|TRBJ2-1|few|TRBD2|TRBV27
CATTQAGTSGNEQFF
TGTGCCACTACTCAGGCCGGGACTAGCGGTAATGAGCAGTTCTTC
>15|TRBJ2-1|-|-|TRBV7-9
CASSLLWGTSGEQFF
TGTGCCAGCAGCTTATTGTGGGGTACCTCTGGTGAGCAGTTCTTC
>16|TRBJ2-1|few|-|TRBV12-3/TRBV12-4
CASSLASGPTYNEQFF
TGTGCCAGCAGTTTAGCTAGCGGCCCTACCTACAATGAGCAGTTCTTC